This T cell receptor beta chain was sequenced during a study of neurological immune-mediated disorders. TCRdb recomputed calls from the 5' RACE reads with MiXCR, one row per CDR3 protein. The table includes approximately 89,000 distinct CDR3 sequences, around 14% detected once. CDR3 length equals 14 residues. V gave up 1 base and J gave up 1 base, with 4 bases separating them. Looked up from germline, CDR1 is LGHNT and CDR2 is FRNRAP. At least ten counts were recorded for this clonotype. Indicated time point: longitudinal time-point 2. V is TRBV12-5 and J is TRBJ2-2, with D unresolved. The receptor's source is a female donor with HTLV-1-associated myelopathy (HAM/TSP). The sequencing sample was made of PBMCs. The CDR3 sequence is CASGLGQNTGELFF. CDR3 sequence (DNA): TGTGCTAGTGGTTTGGGCCAGAACACCGGGGAGCTGTTTTTT. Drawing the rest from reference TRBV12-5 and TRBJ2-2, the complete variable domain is DARVTQTPRHKVTEMGQEVTMRCQPILGHNTVFWYRQTMMQGLELLAYFRNRAPLDDSGMPKDRFSAEMPDATLATLKIQPSEPRDSAVYFCASGLGQNTGELFFGEGSRLTVL.